Below, one T cell receptor (beta chain) is given with its context. The target of this receptor is not known. Within one base of it there is no much larger clone, and no base qualities were kept. The CDR3 sequence holds 15 residues, the cysteine and phenylalanine included. Only the CDR3 DNA stays, 45 bases, in frame from base 1. Via the germline V gene, CDR1 is SNHLY and CDR2 FYNNEI. V gives up 0 bases and J gives up 2 bases, and the segment between their germline ends measures 11 bases. This record comes from a study of blood T cell repertoires in COVID-19 (dated by TCRdb to between 2020 and 2021). At the level of the whole study: Collaborator samples came from the United States, Italy and Spain and covered acute and convalescent phases of COVID-19. Where HLA class I and class II types were available, the types were taken from metadata supplied by the sample provider, not from assay-based typing. The repertoires were released in a freely available public database meant as a resource for research on the immune response to SARS-CoV-2. The prospective study material was composed of cDNA or gDNA derived from T cells, B-cell-depleted T cells, or PBMCs. A de-identified subject ID, COVID-19 status, age in years and sex were almost always included in the sample metadata. Deeply sampled blood TCRbeta repertoires from subjects exposed to, actively infected with, or recovered from COVID-19 were included in the dataset. The samples were drawn from two sources: the first 160 participants of the ongoing ImmuneRACE study, and over 950 subjects contributed by 6 global collaborators. Study-wide findings and limitations: How much clinical and demographic metadata was included differed by source and by participant, and the metadata was provided uncurated.

In the prospective study, participants were roughly 18 to 90 years old, resided in about two dozen geographic areas of the United States, and were enrolled through a virtual design. To assign participants to cohorts, the prospective study relied on clinical history that participants themselves reported in a screening survey and a study questionnaire. Exposed participants had been in contact with someone with a PCR-confirmed or clinician-diagnosed COVID-19 case within 2 weeks of study entry. Mobile phlebotomists in the prospective study collected whole blood, serum and a nasopharyngeal or oropharyngeal swab from every participant. Participants in the prospective study had the option to provide additional blood draws and questionnaires over a roughly two-month period. Prospective study blood samples were shipped either frozen or at room temperature before DNA extraction. TCRbeta CDR3 regions were amplified from genomic DNA by means of the immunoSEQ Assay, a bias-controlled multiplex PCR. The authors' pipeline ran thus. The number of nucleated cells in each sample was estimated by amplification of reference gene primers within the assay. To quantify the absolute abundance of each unique TCRbeta CDR3 rearrangement, sequence reads were collapsed and filtered. For each sample, productive Simpson clonality was calculated as the square root of Simpson's diversity index over productive rearrangements. Entries here come from immuneACCESS through TCRdb and include only in-frame sequences with V and J called. Some clones fail to appear in such tables; in the studies checked, an unresolved V gene covers under half of the shortfall, and the cause of the remainder is unknown. Clone size and the V and J calls come from that table; the DNA yielded D and trimming. This sample comprises a few hundred thousand clones, more than 70% of them detected only once. Jointly, the top ten make up over 1% of the sample.

The chain uses TRBV2 and TRBJ2-7; a tentative D match to TRBD1 spans 6 bases. Source material: PBMCs or T cells enriched from blood (not recorded which). The TCR originated in a woman aged 30 to 39 who had been exposed to COVID-19. In nucleotides, the sequence is TGTGCCAGCAGTGAAGCGCTTCAGGGGCCCTACGAGCAGTACTTC. The translation is CASSEALQGPYEQYF.